The 6 T cell receptor beta chains below come from one sample, sequenced in a study of blood T cell repertoires in COVID-19. Generated by immunoSEQ multiplex PCR, the TCRdb table keeps only in-frame clones and is missing some. The data hold fewer than 250,000 clones, with around 84% observed a single time. Specimen: peripheral blood. The receptor source for this set is a human donor in a cohort sampled during active COVID-19.

V gene TRBV14 combines with J gene TRBJ2-5, with 8 bases fitting TRBD1. This CDR3 contains 13 residues. CDR1 is SGHDN and CDR2 is FVKESK in the germline V gene. V lost 5 bases to trimming and J lost 4 bases; unmatched junction nucleotides: 3. CDR3 sequence (DNA): TGTGCCAGCAGCTCAGGGGGCGGAGAGACCCAGTACTTC. Protein: CASSSGGGETQYF.

The genes are TRBV12-3 or TRBV12-4 and TRBJ1-5; D is undetermined. Trimming pared 6 bases from V and 4 bases from J, leaving 7 bases between. The CDR3 length is 12 residues. The CDR3 spells CASSRVNQPQHF. The CDR3, as DNA: TGTGCCAGCAGCCGGGTAAATCAGCCCCAGCATTTT.

The V call is TRBV27, the J call TRBJ2-2, with 7 positions matching TRBD2. CDR1 MNHEY and CDR2 SMNVEV come from the germline V gene (reference sequence). CDR3 length equals 16 residues. Trimming cost V 5 bases and J 6 bases; bases outside gene matches: 12. CDR3 region: CASSPGSRAGAGELFF. For the CDR3, the DNA is TGTGCCAGCAGTCCGGGAAGCAGGGCGGGAGCCGGGGAGCTGTTTTTT.

This clone has just one count. The CDR3 loop reads CATSPVGTGINEQFF. CDR3 DNA sequence: TGTGCCACCAGCCCGGTAGGGACAGGTATCAATGAGCAGTTCTTC. The chain uses TRBV24-1 and TRBJ2-1, with 8 bases identical to TRBD1. The trim removed 7 bases at V and 6 bases at J, leaving 10 bases unmatched. The length of the CDR3 is 15 residues. Germline values: CDR1 KGHDR, CDR2 SFDVKD.

The genes are TRBV11-1 and TRBJ1-2; 8 bases map to TRBD1. The ends lost 3 bases at V and 8 bases at J; junction bases unmatched: 2. Germline-derived CDR1 and CDR2 are SGHAT and FQDESV (reference sequence). The CDR3 covers 12 residues. The DNA for the CDR3 is TGTGCCAGCAGCTTGGACAGGGTCGGCTACACCTTC. Protein product: CASSLDRVGYTF.

The chain employs TRBV6-5 and TRBJ1-4; 8 bases are a match to TRBD1. The germline V gene encodes CDR1 MNHEY and CDR2 SVGAGI. V was pared by 7 bases and J by 8 bases, with 9 bases of the junction left unmatched. This CDR3 is 14 amino acids long. CDR3 sequence: CASIRDRGFEKLFF. The DNA for the CDR3 is TGTGCCAGCATCCGCGACAGGGGTTTCGAAAAACTGTTTTTT.